These 23 T cell receptor beta chains were all obtained from the same sample, sequenced in a study of T cells in Graves' hyperthyroidism and ophthalmopathy. Researchers amplified the TCR beta CDR3 regions from RNA transcripts. The HTBI primer set was used in a first-round RT-PCR of the TCR CDR3. TCRdb reprocessed the multiplex PCR reads with MiXCR, giving one entry per CDR3 protein. This sample has some 570,000 distinct CDR3 sequences, with roughly 18% found just once. Sample: blood. These receptors all come from a young woman with Graves' ophthalmopathy.

This clonotype was seen a few times. The chain employs TRBV7-9 and TRBJ1-3, with 7 bases aligning to TRBD1. Germline assignment: CDR1 SEHNR and CDR2 FQNEAQ (reference sequence). This CDR3 has 17 residues. The trim removed 5 bases at V and 0 bases at J, leaving 10 bases unmatched. CDR3 loop: CASSTYLTGSSGNTIYF. The DNA of the CDR3 is TGTGCCAGCAGCACCTACTTGACAGGGTCCTCTGGAAACACCATATATTTT.

This chain links TRBV3-1 with TRBJ1-2; the match to TRBD1 covers 7 bases. Germline CDR1 reads LGHDT; CDR2 reads YNNKEL (reference sequence). The CDR3 covers 15 residues. The V gene end was trimmed by 5 bases and the J gene end by 4 bases; junction bases not matched to a gene: 10. As DNA, the CDR3 is TGTGCCAGCAGCGCTAGCGGGACAGACGCCTATGGCTACACCTTC. Its translation: CASSASGTDAYGYTF.

This clonotype showed up many times. The chain joins TRBV20-1 to TRBJ2-3; tentatively, D is TRBD2 (5 bases). The germline V gene encodes CDR1 DFQATT and CDR2 SNEGSKA (reference sequence). This CDR3 is 14 amino acids long. V was trimmed by 1 base and J by 2 bases, leaving 10 bases between them. The CDR3 nucleotides are TGCAGTGCTAGAGTCGGACTCAACACAGATACGCAGTATTTT. Its protein is CSARVGLNTDTQYF.

This clonotype was counted ten times or more. The rearrangement links TRBV5-1 to TRBJ1-1; possibly TRBD1 for D (6 bases). Trimming removed 5 bases at V and 3 bases at J, with 11 bases between. The germline V gene has CDR1 SGHRS and CDR2 YFSETQ. This CDR3 region has 13 residues. CDR3 coding DNA: TGCGCCAGCAGAATTTCAGGGGACACTGAAGCTTTCTTT. Residues: CASRISGDTEAFF. Based on the CDR3 plus reference TRBV5-1 and TRBJ1-1, the full variable domain is KAGVTQTPRYLIKTRGQQVTLSCSPISGHRSVSWYQQTPGQGLQFLFEYFSETQRNKGNFPGRFSGRQFSNSRSEMNVSTLELGDSALYLCASRISGDTEAFFGQGTRLTVV.

This clonotype was seen ten or more times. The chain uses TRBV28 and TRBJ2-2, with a tentative D call TRBD1 (5 bases). Deletions cut 2 bases from V and 5 bases from J, with 9 bases between. This CDR3 is built from 14 residues. Germline CDR1 is MDHEN and CDR2 is SYDVKM. The CDR3 spells CASSLQGRTGELFF. The DNA for the CDR3 is TGTGCCAGCAGTTTACAGGGAAGGACCGGGGAGCTGTTTTTT.

This clonotype has ten or more counts. The chain uses TRBV3-1 and TRBJ2-2; unclear D gene. This CDR3 comprises 14 residues. The germline V and J ends were trimmed by 1 base and 3 bases, with 6 bases remaining between them. The germline gives CDR1 LGHDT, CDR2 YNNKEL (reference sequence). The CDR3 protein is CASSQASYTGELFF. The DNA for the CDR3 is TGTGCCAGCAGCCAAGCTTCCTACACCGGGGAGCTGTTTTTT.

The sample holds many counts of this clonotype. V usage is TRBV28 and J usage is TRBJ2-7; D unresolved. V was cut by 8 bases and J by 0 bases, with 14 bases left in between. This CDR3 spans 14 amino acids. Germline-derived CDR1 and CDR2 are MDHEN and SYDVKM. This chain's CDR3 is CASQGKPSSYEQYF. The DNA for the CDR3 is TGTGCCAGCCAAGGGAAGCCGAGCTCCTACGAGCAGTACTTC.

This clonotype was counted a few times. V gene TRBV9 combines with J gene TRBJ2-1, with 10 bases lining up with TRBD2. In germline, CDR1 is SGDLS, CDR2 YYNGEE. This CDR3 has 16 residues. The V gene end was trimmed by 0 bases and the J gene end by 9 bases; junction bases not matched to a gene: 9. CDR3 loop: CASSVVTAGGPGEQFF. In DNA, the CDR3 is TGTGCCAGCAGCGTAGTCACAGCGGGGGGGCCGGGTGAGCAGTTCTTC.

There are a few counts of this clonotype. The chain couples TRBV9 to TRBJ1-2; 9 nucleotides match TRBD1. The V gene's germline CDR1 is SGDLS and CDR2 YYNGEE. The CDR3 is 17 amino acids. The V segment lost 4 bases and the J segment 4 bases; nucleotides outside the gene matches: 14. CDR3 region: CASSPCCGTGRSYGYTF. The CDR3 DNA follows: TGTGCCAGCAGCCCCTGTTGCGGGACAGGGCGGAGCTATGGCTACACCTTC.

The CDR3 nucleotides are TGTGCCACCAGCAGAGTTAGCGGGGCAAGCTCCTACGAGCAGTACTTC. This sequence encodes CATSRVSGASSYEQYF. This chain links TRBV15 with TRBJ2-7, with 8 bases that match TRBD2. The CDR3 is 16 residues long. CDR1 is LNHNV, CDR2 YYDKDF, per germline (reference sequence). V was pared by 1 base and J by 0 bases, with 5 bases of the junction left unmatched.

This chain joins TRBV30 and TRBJ2-2; D possibly uses TRBD1 or TRBD2 (6 bases each). CDR3 length equals 14 residues. Germline V gene lookup returns CDR1 GTSNPN and CDR2 SVGIG (reference sequence). Trimming took 2 bases from V and 7 from J, leaving 14 bases between them. CDR3 coding DNA: TGTGCCTGGAGTCTCCCCGGAGGGGGCGGGGAGCTGTTTTTT. The encoded protein is CAWSLPGGGGELFF.

This clonotype came up many times. The J gene is TRBJ2-3, the V gene TRBV3-1; D perhaps matches TRBD2 (5 bases). The CDR3 totals 14 residues. Per germline, CDR1 LGHDT and CDR2 YNNKEL (reference sequence). Trimming shortened V by 1 base and J by 5 bases, and 10 bases separated the two germline ends. CDR3 sequence reads: CASSQVGKGDTQYF. CDR3 DNA: TGTGCCAGCAGCCAAGTCGGGAAGGGAGATACGCAGTATTTT.

The table lists this clonotype with many counts. The gene calls are TRBV6-1 and TRBJ2-7; 9 nucleotides align to TRBD1. Germline CDR1 MNHNS, CDR2 SASEGT. The J segment lost 2 bases and the V segment lost 6 bases, leaving 8 bases of the junction unmatched. The CDR3 has 15 residues. The CDR3, as DNA: TGTGCCAGCAGCGAAACCGGGACAGGGCCCTACGAGCAGTACTTC. Its protein product is CASSETGTGPYEQYF.

This clonotype was detected a few times. This chain joins TRBV20-1 and TRBJ2-1; TRBD2 matches at 7 bases. CDR1 and CDR2 from the germline V gene are DFQATT and SNEGSKA (reference sequence). This CDR3 spans 15 amino acids. Written as DNA, the CDR3 is TGCAGCCGTGCGGGGGATTTTAGCTCCTACAATGAGCAGTTCTTC. This translates into CSRAGDFSSYNEQFF.

In this sample, this clonotype turned up many times. V is TRBV10-3 and J is TRBJ2-7; D unclear. Germline assignment: CDR1 ENHRY and CDR2 SYGVKD. The CDR3 is 12 amino acids. V lost 4 bases and J lost 6, with 10 bases in between. This CDR3 is CAISGSQLEQYF. The CDR3 DNA reads TGTGCCATCAGTGGGAGTCAACTCGAGCAGTACTTC.

The CDR3 protein is CASSQDSREGYEQYF. The CDR3, as DNA: TGTGCCAGCAGCCAAGATTCAAGGGAAGGGTACGAGCAGTACTTC. The rearrangement uses TRBV4-2 and TRBJ2-7; D not resolved. The germline CDR1 and CDR2 sequences are LGHNA and YNFKEQ. V lost 0 bases, J lost 4 bases, and 13 bases lay in between. CDR3 length: 15 residues.

This clonotype showed up just a few times. The V gene is TRBV9, the J gene TRBJ2-5, with D perhaps TRBD1 (7 bases). The CDR3 totals 15 residues. In germline, CDR1 is SGDLS, CDR2 YYNGEE. Trimming took off 4 bases at V and 5 bases at J, with 18 bases between the two ends. The chain's CDR3 is CASSTRQGGSETQYF. In DNA, the CDR3 is TGTGCCAGCAGCACCCGACAGGGAGGTTCGGAGACCCAGTACTTC.

The chain links TRBV9 to TRBJ2-7; no clear D. Germline lookup yields CDR1 SGDLS and CDR2 YYNGEE. Deletions cut 0 bases from V and 3 bases from J, with 13 bases between. The CDR3 contains 15 residues. The CDR3 reads CASSVAEATFYEQYF. The CDR3 DNA reads as TGTGCCAGCAGCGTAGCTGAGGCTACCTTCTACGAGCAGTACTTC. Drawing the rest from reference TRBV9 and TRBJ2-7, the complete variable domain is DSGVTQTPKHLITATGQRVTLRCSPRSGDLSVYWYQQSLDQGLQFLIQYYNGEERAKGNILERFSAQQFPDLHSELNLSSLELGDSALYFCASSVAEATFYEQYFGPGTRLTVT.

The V and J genes are TRBV5-1 and TRBJ2-7; possible D gene TRBD1, 6 bases. This CDR3 spans 12 amino acids. The germline gives CDR1 SGHRS, CDR2 YFSETQ. The V end lost 6 bases, the J end lost 5 bases, and 12 bases lay between the germline ends. In nucleotides, the CDR3 is TGCGCCAGCAATGGCAGGGGTAACGAGCAGTACTTC. This codes for CASNGRGNEQYF.

This clonotype was observed many times. The chain couples TRBV12-3 or TRBV12-4 to TRBJ1-6, with 7 bases matching TRBD1. V shed 3 bases and J 8 bases; nucleotides not matched to a gene: 10. There are 16 residues in the CDR3. The DNA of the CDR3 is TGTGCCAGCAGTTTGGAGGGGGCGCCCGGGTATTCACCCCTCCACTTT. It is translated as CASSLEGAPGYSPLHF.

This clonotype was picked up many times. The chain couples TRBV5-6 to TRBJ2-7; D is perhaps TRBD1 (5 bases). Looked up from germline, CDR1 is SGHDT and CDR2 is YYEEEE. V was trimmed by 0 bases and J by 1 base, leaving 11 bases between them. The CDR3 consists of 15 residues. The CDR3 bases are TGTGCCAGCAGCTTGGAGGTCCAGGGTTCCTACGAGCAGTACTTC. Protein sequence: CASSLEVQGSYEQYF.

There are many counts of this clonotype. This rearrangement joins TRBV12-3 or TRBV12-4 to TRBJ1-1; D is unresolved. V was shortened by 6 bases and J by 4 bases, with 21 bases between the two germline ends. This CDR3 contains 16 residues. Here the CDR3 reads CASRAARGIHGTEAFF. For the CDR3, the DNA is TGTGCCAGCAGAGCTGCCCGCGGGATCCATGGCACTGAAGCTTTCTTT.

This clonotype has a handful of counts. The gene calls are TRBV5-1 and TRBJ2-5; possibly TRBD2 for D (5 bases). The CDR3 contains 15 residues. V was clipped by 3 bases and J by 2 bases, with 14 bases between them. The V gene's germline CDR1 is SGHRS and CDR2 YFSETQ. The CDR3 loop reads CASSSIPPGQETQYF. Here the CDR3 DNA reads TGCGCCAGCAGCTCAATTCCCCCGGGGCAAGAGACCCAGTACTTC.